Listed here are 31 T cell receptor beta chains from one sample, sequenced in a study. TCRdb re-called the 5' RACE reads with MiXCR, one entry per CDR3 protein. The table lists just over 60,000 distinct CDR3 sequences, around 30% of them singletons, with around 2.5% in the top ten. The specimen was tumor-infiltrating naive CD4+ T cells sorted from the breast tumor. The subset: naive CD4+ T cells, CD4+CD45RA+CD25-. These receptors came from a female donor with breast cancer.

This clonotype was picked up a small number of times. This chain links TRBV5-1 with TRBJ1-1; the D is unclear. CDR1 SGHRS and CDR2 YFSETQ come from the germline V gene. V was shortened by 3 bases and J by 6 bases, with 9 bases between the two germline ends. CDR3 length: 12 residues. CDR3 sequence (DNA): TGCGCCAGCAGCTCTCCTTCTCCTGAAGCTTTCTTT. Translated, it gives CASSSPSPEAFF.

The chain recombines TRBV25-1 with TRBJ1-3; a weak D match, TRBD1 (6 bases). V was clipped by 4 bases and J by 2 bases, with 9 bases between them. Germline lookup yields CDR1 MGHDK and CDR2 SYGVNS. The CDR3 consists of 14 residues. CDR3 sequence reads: CASSVGATGNTIYF. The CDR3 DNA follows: TGTGCCAGCAGTGTGGGGGCGACTGGAAACACCATATATTTT. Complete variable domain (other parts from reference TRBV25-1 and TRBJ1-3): EADIYQTPRYLVIGTGKKITLECSQTMGHDKMYWYQQDPGMELHLIHYSYGVNSTEKGDLSSESTVSRIRTEHFPLTLESARPSHTSQYLCASSVGATGNTIYFGEGSWLTVV.

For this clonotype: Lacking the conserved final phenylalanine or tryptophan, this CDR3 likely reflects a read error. The CDR3 loop reads CGAVDRARNTEAFL. Here the CDR3 DNA reads TGCGGCGCTGTGGACAGGGCGAGGAACACTGAAGCTTTCCTT. V is TRBV29-1 and J is TRBJ1-1, with 8 positions matching TRBD1. CDR1 is SQVTM and CDR2 is ANQGSEA in the germline V gene. CDR3 size: 14 residues.

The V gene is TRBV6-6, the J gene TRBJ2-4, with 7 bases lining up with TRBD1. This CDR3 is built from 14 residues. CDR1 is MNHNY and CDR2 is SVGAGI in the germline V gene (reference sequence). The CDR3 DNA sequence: TGTACCGTAACAGGGGTTCCGACCAAAAACATTCAGTACTTC. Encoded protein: CTVTGVPTKNIQYF.

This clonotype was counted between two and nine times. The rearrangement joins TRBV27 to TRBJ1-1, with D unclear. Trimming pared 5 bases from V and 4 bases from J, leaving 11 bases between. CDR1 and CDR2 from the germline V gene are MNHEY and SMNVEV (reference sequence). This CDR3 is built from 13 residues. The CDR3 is CASSDVETTEAFF. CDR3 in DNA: TGTGCCAGCAGTGACGTGGAGACCACTGAAGCTTTCTTT.

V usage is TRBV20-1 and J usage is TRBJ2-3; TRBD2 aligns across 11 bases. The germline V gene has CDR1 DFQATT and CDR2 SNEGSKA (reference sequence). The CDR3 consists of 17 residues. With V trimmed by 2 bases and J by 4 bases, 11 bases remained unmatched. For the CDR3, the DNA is TGCAGTGCTAGAATAATCGTAGCGGGAGGGTGGGCAGATACGCAGTATTTT. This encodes CSARIIVAGGWADTQYF.

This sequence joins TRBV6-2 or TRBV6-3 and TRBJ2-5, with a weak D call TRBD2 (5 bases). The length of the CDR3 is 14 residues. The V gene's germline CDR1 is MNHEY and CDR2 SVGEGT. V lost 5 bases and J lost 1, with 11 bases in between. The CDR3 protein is CASSAAALQETQYF. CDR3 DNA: TGTGCCAGCAGTGCAGCGGCCCTCCAAGAGACCCAGTACTTC.

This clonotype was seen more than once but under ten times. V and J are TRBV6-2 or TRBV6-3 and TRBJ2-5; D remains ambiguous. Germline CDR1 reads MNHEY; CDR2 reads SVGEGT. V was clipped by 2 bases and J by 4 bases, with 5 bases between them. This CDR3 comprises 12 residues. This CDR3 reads CASSYVGETQYF. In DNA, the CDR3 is TGTGCCAGCAGTTACGTGGGAGAGACCCAGTACTTC.

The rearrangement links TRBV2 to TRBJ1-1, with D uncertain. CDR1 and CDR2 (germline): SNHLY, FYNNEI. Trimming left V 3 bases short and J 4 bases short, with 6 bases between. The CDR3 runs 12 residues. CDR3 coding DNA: TGTGCCAGCAGTGACGCGGCCACTGAAGCTTTCTTT. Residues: CASSDAATEAFF.

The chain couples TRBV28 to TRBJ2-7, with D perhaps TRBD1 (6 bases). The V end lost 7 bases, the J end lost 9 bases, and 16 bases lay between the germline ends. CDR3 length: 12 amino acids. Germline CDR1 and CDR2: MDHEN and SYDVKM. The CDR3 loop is CASTAGDLRQYF. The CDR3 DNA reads TGTGCCAGCACGGCAGGGGATCTGAGGCAGTACTTC.

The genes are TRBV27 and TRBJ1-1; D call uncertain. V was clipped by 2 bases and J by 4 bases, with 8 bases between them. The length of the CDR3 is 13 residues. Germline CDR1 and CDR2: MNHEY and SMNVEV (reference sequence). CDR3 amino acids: CASSLRVSTEAFF. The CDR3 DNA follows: TGTGCCAGCAGTTTACGGGTCAGCACTGAAGCTTTCTTT.

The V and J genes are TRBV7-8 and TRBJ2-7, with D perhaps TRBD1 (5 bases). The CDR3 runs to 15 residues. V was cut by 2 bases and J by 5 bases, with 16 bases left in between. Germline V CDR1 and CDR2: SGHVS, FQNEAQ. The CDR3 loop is CASSLNGRAGHEQYF. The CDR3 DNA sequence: TGTGCCAGCAGCTTAAACGGCAGGGCAGGCCACGAGCAGTACTTC.

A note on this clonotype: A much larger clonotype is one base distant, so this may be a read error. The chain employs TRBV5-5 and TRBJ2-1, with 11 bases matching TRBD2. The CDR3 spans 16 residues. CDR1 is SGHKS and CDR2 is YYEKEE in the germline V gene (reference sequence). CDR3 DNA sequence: TGTGCCAGCAGCTTGTGGGGGACTAGCGGTTACAGTGAGCAGTTCTTC. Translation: CASSLWGTSGYSEQFF.

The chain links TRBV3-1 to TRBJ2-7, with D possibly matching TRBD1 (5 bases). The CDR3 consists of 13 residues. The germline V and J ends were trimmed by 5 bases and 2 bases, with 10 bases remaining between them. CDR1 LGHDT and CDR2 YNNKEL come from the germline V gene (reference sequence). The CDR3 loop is CASSDRGAYEQYF. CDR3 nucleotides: TGTGCCAGCAGCGACAGAGGTGCCTACGAGCAGTACTTC.

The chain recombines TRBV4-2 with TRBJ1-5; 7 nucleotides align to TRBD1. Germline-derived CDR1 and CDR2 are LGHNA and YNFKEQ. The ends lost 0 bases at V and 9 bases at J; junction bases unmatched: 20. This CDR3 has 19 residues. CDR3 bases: TGTGCCAGCAGCCAAGACCAGGGAGGGGGCGACTCCCTTCAGTTGCCCCAGCATTTT. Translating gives CASSQDQGGGDSLQLPQHF.

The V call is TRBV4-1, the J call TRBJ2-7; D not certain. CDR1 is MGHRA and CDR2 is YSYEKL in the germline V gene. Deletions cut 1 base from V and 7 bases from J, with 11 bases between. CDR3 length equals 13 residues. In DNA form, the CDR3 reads TGCGCCAGCAGCCAAGCGCCTATAGAGGAGCAGTACTTC. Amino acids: CASSQAPIEEQYF.

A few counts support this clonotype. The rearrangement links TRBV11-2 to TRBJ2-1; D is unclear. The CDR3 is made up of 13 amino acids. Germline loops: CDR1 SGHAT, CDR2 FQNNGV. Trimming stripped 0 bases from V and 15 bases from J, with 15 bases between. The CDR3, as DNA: TGTGCCAGCAGCTTAGATATGGGCCCAAACTGGTTCTTC. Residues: CASSLDMGPNWFF.

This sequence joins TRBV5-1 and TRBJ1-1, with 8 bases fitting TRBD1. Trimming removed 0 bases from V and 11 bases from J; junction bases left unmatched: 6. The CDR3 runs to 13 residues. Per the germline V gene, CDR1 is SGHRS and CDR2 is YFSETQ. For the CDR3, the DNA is TGCGCCAGCAGCTTGGGAGACAGGGGTATGGCTTTCTTT. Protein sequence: CASSLGDRGMAFF.

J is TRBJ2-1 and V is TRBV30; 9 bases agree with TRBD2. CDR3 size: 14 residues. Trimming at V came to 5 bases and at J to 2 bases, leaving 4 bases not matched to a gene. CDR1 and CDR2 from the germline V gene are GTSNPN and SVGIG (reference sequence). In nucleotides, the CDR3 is TGTGCCTGGTCGCGGGGGGGCCCCTACAATGAGCAGTTCTTC. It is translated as CAWSRGGPYNEQFF.

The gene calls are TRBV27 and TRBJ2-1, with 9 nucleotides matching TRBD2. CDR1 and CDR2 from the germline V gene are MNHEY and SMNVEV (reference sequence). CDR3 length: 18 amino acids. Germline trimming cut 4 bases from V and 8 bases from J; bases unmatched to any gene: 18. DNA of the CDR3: TGTGCCAGCAGTTCACCCATTCATAGCGGGAGCGCGCACTATGAGCAGTTCTTC. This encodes CASSSPIHSGSAHYEQFF.

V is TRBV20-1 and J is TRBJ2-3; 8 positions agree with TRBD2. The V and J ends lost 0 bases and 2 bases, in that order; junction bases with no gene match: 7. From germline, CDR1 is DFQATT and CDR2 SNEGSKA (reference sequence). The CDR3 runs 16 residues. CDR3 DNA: TGCAGTGCTAGAGACCGGGGGGGGTGGAACACAGATACGCAGTATTTT. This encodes CSARDRGGWNTDTQYF.

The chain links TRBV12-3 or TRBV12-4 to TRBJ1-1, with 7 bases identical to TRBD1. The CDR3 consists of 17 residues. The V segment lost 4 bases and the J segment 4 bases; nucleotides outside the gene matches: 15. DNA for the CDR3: TGTGCCAGCAGTTCCCACAGGGGCGCTCGGGGGAGCACTGAAGCTTTCTTT. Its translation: CASSSHRGARGSTEAFF.

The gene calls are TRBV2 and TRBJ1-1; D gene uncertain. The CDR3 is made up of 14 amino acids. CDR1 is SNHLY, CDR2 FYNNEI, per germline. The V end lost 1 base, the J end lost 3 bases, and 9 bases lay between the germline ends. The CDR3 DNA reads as TGTGCCAGCAGTGAAGTCTTCTCGGACACTGAAGCTTTCTTT. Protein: CASSEVFSDTEAFF. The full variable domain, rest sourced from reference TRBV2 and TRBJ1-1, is EPEVTQTPSHQVTQMGQEVILRCVPISNHLYFYWYRQILGQKVEFLVSFYNNEISEKSEIFDDQFSVERPDGSNFTLKIRSTKLEDSAMYFCASSEVFSDTEAFFGQGTRLTVV.

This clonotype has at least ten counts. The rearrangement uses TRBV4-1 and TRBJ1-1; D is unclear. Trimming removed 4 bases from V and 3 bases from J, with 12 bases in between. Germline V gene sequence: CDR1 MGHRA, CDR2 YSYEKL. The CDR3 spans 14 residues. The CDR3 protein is CASSPRWRDTEAFF. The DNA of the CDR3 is TGCGCCAGCAGCCCCCGATGGAGGGACACTGAAGCTTTCTTT.

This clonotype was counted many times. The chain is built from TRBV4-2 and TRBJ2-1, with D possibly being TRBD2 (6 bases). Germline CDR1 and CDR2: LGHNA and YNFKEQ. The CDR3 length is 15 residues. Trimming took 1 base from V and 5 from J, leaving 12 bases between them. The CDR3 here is CASSQGSGDDNEQFF. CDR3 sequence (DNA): TGTGCCAGCAGCCAAGGATCGGGAGATGACAATGAGCAGTTCTTC.

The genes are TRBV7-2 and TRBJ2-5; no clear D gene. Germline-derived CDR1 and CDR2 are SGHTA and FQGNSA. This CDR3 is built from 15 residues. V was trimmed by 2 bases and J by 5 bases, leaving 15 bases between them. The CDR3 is CASSLRSGNIETQYF. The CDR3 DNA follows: TGTGCCAGCAGCTTAAGGTCTGGGAATATCGAGACCCAGTACTTC. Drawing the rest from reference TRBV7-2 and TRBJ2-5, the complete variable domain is GAGVSQSPSNKVTEKGKDVELRCDPISGHTALYWYRQSLGQGLEFLIYFQGNSAPDKSGLPSDRFSAERTGGSVSTLTIQRTQQEDSAVYLCASSLRSGNIETQYFGPGTRLLVL.

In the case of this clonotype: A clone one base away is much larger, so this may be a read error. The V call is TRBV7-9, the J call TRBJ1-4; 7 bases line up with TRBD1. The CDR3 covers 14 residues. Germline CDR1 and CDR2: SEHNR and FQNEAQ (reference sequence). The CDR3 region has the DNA TGTGCCAGCAGCTCCGGGGGGCAGGGGGAAAAACTGCTTTTT. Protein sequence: CASSSGGQGEKLLF. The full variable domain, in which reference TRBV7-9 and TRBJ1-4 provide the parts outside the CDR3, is DTGVSQNPRHKITKRGQNVTFRCDPISEHNRLYWYRQTLGQGPEFLTYFQNEAQLEKSRLLSDRFSAERPKGSFSTLEIQRTEQGDSAMYLCASSSGGQGEKLLFGSGTQLSVL.

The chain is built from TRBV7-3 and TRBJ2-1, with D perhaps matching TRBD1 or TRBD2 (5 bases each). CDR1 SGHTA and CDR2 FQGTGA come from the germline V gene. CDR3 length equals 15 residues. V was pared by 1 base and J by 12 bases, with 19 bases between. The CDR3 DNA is TGTGCCAGCAGCTTAAACCGGGACGGCTCGGTGGCGCAGTTCTTC. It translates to CASSLNRDGSVAQFF.

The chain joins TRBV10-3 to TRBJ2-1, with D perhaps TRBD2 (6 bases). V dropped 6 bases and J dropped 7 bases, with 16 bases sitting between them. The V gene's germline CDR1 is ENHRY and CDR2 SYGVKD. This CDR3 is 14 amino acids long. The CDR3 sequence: CAISGGFRENEQFF. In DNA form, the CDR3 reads TGTGCCATCAGCGGGGGATTTCGGGAAAATGAGCAGTTCTTC.

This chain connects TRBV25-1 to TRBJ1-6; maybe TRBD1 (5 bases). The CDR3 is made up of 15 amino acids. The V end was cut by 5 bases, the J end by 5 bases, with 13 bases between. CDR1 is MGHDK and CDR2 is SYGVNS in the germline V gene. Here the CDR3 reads CASSPQGGNNSPLHF. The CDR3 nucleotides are TGTGCCAGCAGTCCTCAGGGAGGGAATAATTCACCCCTCCACTTT.

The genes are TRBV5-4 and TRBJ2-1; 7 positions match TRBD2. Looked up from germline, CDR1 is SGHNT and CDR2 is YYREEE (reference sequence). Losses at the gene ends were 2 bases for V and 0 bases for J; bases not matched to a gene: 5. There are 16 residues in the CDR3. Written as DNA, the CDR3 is TGTGCCAGCAGCTTATCCATAGCGGGCTCCTACAATGAGCAGTTCTTC. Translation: CASSLSIAGSYNEQFF. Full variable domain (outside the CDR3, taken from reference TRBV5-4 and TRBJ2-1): ETGVTQSPTHLIKTRGQQVTLRCSSQSGHNTVSWYQQALGQGPQFIFQYYREEENGRGNFPPRFSGLQFPNYSSELNVNALELDDSALYLCASSLSIAGSYNEQFFGPGTRLTVL.